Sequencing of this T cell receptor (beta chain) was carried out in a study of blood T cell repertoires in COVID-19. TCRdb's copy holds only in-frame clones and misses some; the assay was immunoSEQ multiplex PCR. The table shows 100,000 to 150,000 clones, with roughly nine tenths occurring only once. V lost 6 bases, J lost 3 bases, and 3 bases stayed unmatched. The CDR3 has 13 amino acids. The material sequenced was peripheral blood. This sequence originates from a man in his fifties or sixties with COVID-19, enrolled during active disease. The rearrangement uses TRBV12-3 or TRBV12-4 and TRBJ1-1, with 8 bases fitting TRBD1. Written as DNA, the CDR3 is TGTGCCAGCAGAGAGACAGGGGACACTGAAGCTTTCTTT. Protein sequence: CASRETGDTEAFF.